The 8 T cell receptor beta chains below all came from one sample that was sequenced in a study of CD8 T cells in ankylosing spondylitis. Study conclusions and caveats: Seemingly characteristic of ankylosing spondylitis blood was a TCR beta motif consisting of fewer than 10 highly homologous variants.

What these receptors recognize is not known. MiXCR, applied by TCRdb to the 5' RACE reads, yields one record per CDR3 protein. Among more than 400,000 distinct CDR3 sequences, 5.3% were seen once, and the ten largest hold under 4.5%. Sequenced sample: blood, either unsorted or a sorted T cell fraction (not recorded which). Source of these receptors: a male donor with ankylosing spondylitis.

The sample holds many counts of this clonotype. This rearrangement joins TRBV9 to TRBJ2-6, with a tentative D call TRBD2 (7 bases). In germline, CDR1 is SGDLS, CDR2 YYNGEE. V shed 4 bases and J shed 4 bases, with 21 bases lying between them. CDR3 length: 18 residues. CDR3 amino acids: CASSPMGGGVWGANVLTF. The CDR3 DNA reads as TGTGCCAGCAGCCCAATGGGCGGGGGCGTGTGGGGGGCCAACGTCCTGACTTTC.

This clonotype was recorded many times. The rearrangement joins TRBV12-3 or TRBV12-4 to TRBJ2-1, with D possibly TRBD2 on 5 matching bases. V was trimmed by 6 bases and J by 0 bases, leaving 12 bases between them. This CDR3 has 15 residues. The CDR3 sequence is CASRELSGSYNEQFF. As DNA, the CDR3 is TGTGCCAGCAGGGAGCTGAGCGGCTCCTACAATGAGCAGTTCTTC.

Ten or more counts support this clonotype. This chain connects TRBV20-1 to TRBJ1-1; maybe TRBD1 (5 bases). CDR1 and CDR2 (germline): DFQATT, SNEGSKA (reference sequence). This CDR3 is built from 12 residues. Trimming took 0 bases from V and 11 from J, leaving 13 bases between them. The CDR3 coding sequence is TGCAGTGCTAGAGAGAGTCTGGGGGTGGCTTTCTTT. Amino acids: CSARESLGVAFF.

This clonotype was seen many times. The chain couples TRBV7-2 to TRBJ2-5; 7 bases align to TRBD2. The V gene end was trimmed by 1 base and the J gene end by 9 bases; junction bases not matched to a gene: 8. The CDR3 is made up of 14 amino acids. The V gene's germline CDR1 is SGHTA and CDR2 FQGNSA. CDR3 DNA sequence: TGTGCCAGCAGCTTAGAGGTAGCGAGCGGGGCCCAGTACTTC. It specifies CASSLEVASGAQYF.

This clonotype was counted many times. J is TRBJ2-1 and V is TRBV20-1; D gene uncertain. Germline CDR1 DFQATT, CDR2 SNEGSKA (reference sequence). This CDR3 region has 14 residues. Trimming pared 1 base from V and 7 bases from J, leaving 14 bases between. The CDR3 nucleotides are TGCAGTGCTAGAGCTCGCCCATCGGAGAATGAGCAGTTCTTC. This sequence encodes CSARARPSENEQFF.

This clonotype occurred a few times. The chain joins TRBV12-3 or TRBV12-4 to TRBJ2-4, with a possible D match to TRBD1 (5 bases). The V and J ends lost 0 bases and 4 bases respectively, with 7 bases between them. The CDR3 totals 14 residues. CDR3 in DNA: TGTGCCAGCAGTTTAGCTTACAGGAAAAACATTCAGTACTTC. Amino acids: CASSLAYRKNIQYF.

This clonotype was recorded many times. This chain connects TRBV9 to TRBJ2-5; TRBD2 matches at 8 bases. V lost 2 bases to trimming and J lost 7 bases; unmatched junction nucleotides: 1. This CDR3 comprises 12 residues. CDR1 SGDLS and CDR2 YYNGEE come from the germline V gene. This CDR3 reads CASSVLAGTQYF. CDR3 DNA: TGTGCCAGCAGCGTCCTAGCGGGGACCCAGTACTTC.

V gene TRBV6-2 or TRBV6-3 combines with J gene TRBJ2-7, with 10 bases identical to TRBD2. The CDR3 runs 16 residues. Germline loops: CDR1 MNHEY, CDR2 SVGEGT. After removal of 4 bases from V and 3 bases from J, the junction contained 9 bases not matched to a gene. The CDR3, as DNA: TGTGCCAGCAGTTTTGGGCTAGCGGGGGAGTTCTACGAGCAGTACTTC. Translating gives CASSFGLAGEFYEQYF.